This T cell receptor beta chain was sequenced in a study of T-cell reconstitution after alpha-beta-depleted transplantation in children. For TCRbeta, the library was prepared with unique molecular identifiers. TCRdb re-called the PCR reads through MiXCR, storing one row per CDR3 protein. Of roughly 170,000 distinct CDR3 sequences detected, 6.5% to 7.5% appear once; the ten largest clones hold about 3%. This clonotype was seen many times. V was pared by 4 bases and J by 4 bases, with 6 bases of the junction left unmatched. The CDR3 is 16 amino acids. The V call is TRBV12-3 or TRBV12-4, the J call TRBJ2-1; 11 nucleotides match TRBD2. The TCR comes from a human donor who donated a stem cell graft to a child with Wiskott-Aldrich syndrome. The sequencing used PBMCs from the stem cell graft donor, collected from the stem cell graft. Here the CDR3 reads CASSSRTSGPYNEQFF. Written as DNA, the CDR3 is TGTGCCAGCAGTTCTAGGACTAGCGGGCCTTACAATGAGCAGTTCTTC.